This T cell receptor (beta chain) was recovered during a study of T cell repertoires in cytomegalovirus infection. For the study at large: Evidence of both CMV infection and a matching HLA type came from public TCR beta signatures. Study outcomes and limitations: CMV-specific TCR beta clonotypes restricted by HLA-C dominated the ex vivo response.

TCRdb re-called the reads with MiXCR, one entry per CDR3 protein. In the table there are roughly 640,000 distinct CDR3 sequences, approximately 24% of which are singletons. Germline loops: CDR1 SGHRS, CDR2 YFSETQ. V was pared by 0 bases and J by 7 bases, with 7 bases of the junction left unmatched. This CDR3 has 15 amino acids. Points on this clonotype: Its target is unknown.

The chain links TRBV5-1 to TRBJ2-1; 7 nucleotides agree with TRBD2. The receptor was isolated from a human donor in good health (CMV status not recorded). Some clones in this sample may be carry-over from other donors' samples. The sample taken for sequencing was CD8+ T cells from PBMCs. CDR3 coding DNA: TGCGCCAGCAGCTTGGCGAGCGGGGTTAAAAATGAGCAGTTCTTC. Residues: CASSLASGVKNEQFF.